The 28 T cell receptor beta chains below were found in one sample sequenced in a study of vaccination and CD4 T cells after COVID-19. These receptors are not linked to any known antigen. Treatment denoted: roughly nine-day PBMC culture with coronavirus spike peptide pools or control peptides (ViraFEST assay). Unexposed donor CD4+ T cells predated the COVID-19 pandemic, collected 2011-2018. Oncomine TCR Beta short-read sequencing was applied to DNA from cultured CD4+ T cells. Extraction of genomic DNA was performed on cultured CD4+ T cells. From the PCR reads, TCRdb called clonotypes with MiXCR, one entry per CDR3 protein. Of about 10,000 distinct CDR3 sequences in the sample, roughly 36% were seen once. Sequencing was performed on CD4+ T cells from blood, cultured in vitro. The source is a human donor in good health.

The chain links TRBV6-5 to TRBJ2-2, with no clear D. Trimming removed 0 bases at V and 3 bases at J, with 8 bases between. The CDR3 loop spans 15 amino acids. From germline, CDR1 is MNHEY and CDR2 SVGAGI. CDR3 protein: CASSYSNRHTGELFF. In DNA, the CDR3 is TGTGCCAGCAGTTACTCCAACAGACACACCGGGGAGCTGTTTTTT.

The V call is TRBV5-4, the J call TRBJ2-3, with D possibly TRBD1 on 7 matching bases. The CDR3 runs 15 residues. CDR1 SGHNT and CDR2 YYREEE come from the germline V gene (reference sequence). V lost 1 base to trimming and J lost 3 bases, with 12 bases between them. In DNA form, the CDR3 reads TGTGCCAGCAGCTTGACAGGGGACTCGACAGATACGCAGTATTTT. It yields the protein CASSLTGDSTDTQYF.

This clonotype was seen a few times. The chain uses TRBV6-5 and TRBJ2-7; no clear D. Germline V gives CDR1 MNHEY, CDR2 SVGAGI. V was pared by 2 bases and J by 1 base, with 12 bases between. The CDR3 consists of 15 residues. The CDR3, as DNA: TGTGCCAGCAGTTACGGCTGGATATTTTCCTACGAGCAGTACTTC. As protein: CASSYGWIFSYEQYF.

The V gene is TRBV10-1, the J gene TRBJ2-3, with D tentatively TRBD1 or TRBD2 (5 bases each). This CDR3 contains 16 residues. V was trimmed by 4 bases and J by 0 bases, leaving 14 bases between them. Germline loops: CDR1 WNHNN, CDR2 SYGVQD (reference sequence). CDR3 sequence (DNA): TGCGCCAGCAGTGTACGAGGGGAGCCTAGCACAGATACGCAGTATTTT. Its translation: CASSVRGEPSTDTQYF.

V gene TRBV7-4 combines with J gene TRBJ2-2; no clear D gene. Trimming shortened V by 5 bases and J by 3 bases, and 7 bases separated the two germline ends. The germline gives CDR1 SGHVT, CDR2 SQSDAQ. This CDR3 has 13 amino acids. The CDR3 loop reads CASSPRDTGELFF. DNA for the CDR3: TGTGCCAGCAGCCCCAGAGACACCGGGGAGCTGTTTTTT.

This clonotype was observed a few times. CDR3 coding DNA: TGTGCCAGTAGTATTGGACAGGGGGCCTACGAGCAGTACTTC. Encoded protein: CASSIGQGAYEQYF. The chain joins TRBV19 to TRBJ2-7, with 10 positions matching TRBD1. Germline CDR1 and CDR2: LNHDA and SQIVND (reference sequence). The J segment lost 2 bases and the V segment lost 3 bases, leaving 1 base of the junction unmatched. The CDR3 spans 14 residues. The full variable domain, in which reference TRBV19 and TRBJ2-7 provide the parts outside the CDR3, is DGGITQSPKYLFRKEGQNVTLSCEQNLNHDAMYWYRQDPGQGLRLIYYSQIVNDFQKGDIAEGYSVSREKKESFPLTVTSAQKNPTAFYLCASSIGQGAYEQYFGPGTRLTVT.

The chain couples TRBV20-1 to TRBJ2-1; 15 nucleotides agree with TRBD2. The CDR3 has 15 residues. Germline CDR1 is DFQATT and CDR2 is SNEGSKA (reference sequence). With V trimmed by 1 base and J by 9 bases, 4 bases remained unmatched. CDR3 amino acids: CSARAPGLAGGEQFF. The CDR3 DNA follows: TGCAGTGCTAGAGCCCCGGGACTAGCGGGAGGTGAGCAGTTCTTC.

This clonotype was found a few times. This chain links TRBV19 with TRBJ1-2; 7 nucleotides align to TRBD1. Per germline, CDR1 LNHDA and CDR2 SQIVND (reference sequence). V lost 4 bases, J lost 4 bases, and 6 bases stayed unmatched. This CDR3 is 14 amino acids long. The CDR3 here is CASSRRGTAYGYTF. CDR3 coding DNA: TGTGCCAGTAGTAGACGAGGGACAGCCTATGGCTACACCTTC. The whole variable domain, remainder taken from reference TRBV19 and TRBJ1-2, is DGGITQSPKYLFRKEGQNVTLSCEQNLNHDAMYWYRQDPGQGLRLIYYSQIVNDFQKGDIAEGYSVSREKKESFPLTVTSAQKNPTAFYLCASSRRGTAYGYTFGSGTRLTVV.

This rearrangement joins TRBV7-3 to TRBJ2-5; the D is unclear. Trimming left V 5 bases short and J 5 bases short, with 12 bases between. Per the germline V gene, CDR1 is SGHTA and CDR2 is FQGTGA. CDR3 size: 13 residues. For the CDR3, the DNA is TGTGCCAGCAGCCCTGACCCTAGGGAGACCCAGTACTTC. Residues: CASSPDPRETQYF.

The genes are TRBV6-2 or TRBV6-3 and TRBJ2-5, with a weak D call TRBD1 (7 bases). Between the trimmed V and J ends, which lost 6 bases and 3 bases, there was a span of 17 bases. The CDR3 is 15 residues long. Per germline, CDR1 MNHEY and CDR2 SVGEGT. This chain's CDR3 is CASSTAQGGKETQYF. The CDR3 DNA sequence: TGTGCCAGCAGCACCGCTCAGGGGGGTAAAGAGACCCAGTACTTC.

The chain has TRBV24-1 and TRBJ2-5, with D unresolved. V gave up 5 bases and J gave up 3 bases, with 9 bases separating them. Per germline, CDR1 KGHDR and CDR2 SFDVKD. This CDR3 spans 13 amino acids. In DNA, the CDR3 is TGTGCCACCAGTGCCTGGGGAAAAGAGACCCAGTACTTC. Encoded protein: CATSAWGKETQYF.

This clonotype was found a few times. The chain is built from TRBV6-4 and TRBJ2-3, with no clear D. CDR1 and CDR2 from the germline V gene are MRHNA and SNTAGT. The CDR3 contains 15 residues. Trimming took off 0 bases at V and 4 bases at J, with 11 bases between the two ends. DNA for the CDR3: TGTGCCAGCAGTGACTCGAGTGCAGGCGCAGATACGCAGTATTTT. Residues: CASSDSSAGADTQYF.

CDR3 DNA sequence: TGTGCCAGCAGGGGAAGGACAGGGCCTGAAGCTTTCTTT. Protein product: CASRGRTGPEAFF. The V gene is TRBV12-3 or TRBV12-4, the J gene TRBJ1-1; 8 nucleotides line up with TRBD1. V dropped 6 bases and J dropped 6; count of bases not matched to a gene: 6. This CDR3 region has 13 residues.

Only a few counts were recorded for this clonotype. This chain uses TRBV6-2 or TRBV6-3 with TRBJ2-7; a possible D gene is TRBD1 (6 bases). The CDR3 is 16 residues long. The V end was cut by 2 bases, the J end by 2 bases, with 16 bases between. Germline CDR1 and CDR2: MNHEY and SVGEGT. The CDR3 DNA reads as TGTGCCAGCAGTTACCTCCCGACAGGCCGGACCTACGAGCAGTACTTC. Protein sequence: CASSYLPTGRTYEQYF.

The sample holds a few counts of this clonotype. The chain combines TRBV6-4 with TRBJ2-5; TRBD1 matches 8 bases. Germline V CDR1 and CDR2: MRHNA, SNTAGT. This CDR3 region has 15 residues. The V and J ends lost 3 bases and 4 bases, in that order; junction bases with no gene match: 7. The CDR3 nucleotides are TGTGCCAGCAGTGAGGTTGCAGGGGGCGGAGAGACCCAGTACTTC. Residues: CASSEVAGGGETQYF.

This sequence joins TRBV6-1 and TRBJ2-5; D gene ambiguous. V was pared by 6 bases and J by 4 bases, with 9 bases between. The germline gives CDR1 MNHNS, CDR2 SASEGT. The CDR3 has 12 residues. CDR3 amino acids: CASSPRRETQYF. In DNA, the CDR3 is TGTGCCAGCAGCCCACGGCGAGAGACCCAGTACTTC.

The sample holds a few counts of this clonotype. The chain links TRBV30 to TRBJ1-2, with D unclear. Germline CDR1 and CDR2: GTSNPN and SVGIG (reference sequence). The V gene lost 0 bases and the J gene lost 7 bases, with 6 bases spanning the gap. The CDR3 totals 11 residues. The CDR3 sequence is CAWSVLGGYTF. CDR3 coding DNA: TGTGCCTGGAGTGTCTTGGGTGGCTACACCTTC. The variable domain in full, completed from reference TRBV30 and TRBJ1-2, reads SQTIHQWPATLVQPVGSPLSLECTVEGTSNPNLYWYRQAAGRGLQLLFYSVGIGQISSEVPQNLSASRPQDRQFILSSKKLLLSDSGFYLCAWSVLGGYTFGSGTRLTVV.

The chain is built from TRBV12-3 or TRBV12-4 and TRBJ1-5; D not certain. Trimming pared 4 bases from V and 4 bases from J, leaving 5 bases between. CDR3 length: 12 residues. The CDR3 sequence is CASSYGNQPQHF. In DNA form, the CDR3 reads TGTGCCAGCAGTTACGGGAATCAGCCCCAGCATTTT.

This sequence joins TRBV28 and TRBJ2-6, with 9 bases identical to TRBD1. This CDR3 region has 16 residues. The J segment lost 2 bases and the V segment lost 4 bases, leaving 3 bases of the junction unmatched. CDR1 and CDR2 (germline): MDHEN, SYDVKM. CDR3 nucleotide sequence: TGTGCCAGCAGTTCGGGACAGGGTGCTGGGGCCAACGTCCTGACTTTC. Amino acids: CASSSGQGAGANVLTF.

This clonotype was seen a few times. CDR3 amino acids: CSASPWGAGGRETQYF. CDR3 coding DNA: TGCAGTGCTAGTCCCTGGGGGGCGGGAGGTCGGGAGACCCAGTACTTC. This chain connects TRBV20-1 to TRBJ2-5; 8 bases map to TRBD2. The germline gives CDR1 DFQATT, CDR2 SNEGSKA (reference sequence). V lost 3 bases to trimming and J lost 5 bases; unmatched junction nucleotides: 14. This CDR3 is built from 16 residues.

Only a few counts were recorded for this clonotype. The rearrangement links TRBV7-9 to TRBJ2-5, with D unclear. The CDR3 extends over 15 amino acids. CDR1 and CDR2 from the germline V gene are SEHNR and FQNEAQ (reference sequence). The V end was cut by 4 bases, the J end by 5 bases, with 17 bases between. The CDR3 spells CASSSRASVLETQYF. The CDR3, as DNA: TGTGCCAGCAGCTCCCGCGCATCGGTATTGGAGACCCAGTACTTC.

The chain uses TRBV20-1 and TRBJ2-1, with 8 bases fitting TRBD2. The V segment lost 0 bases and the J segment 7 bases; nucleotides outside the gene matches: 8. The V gene's germline CDR1 is DFQATT and CDR2 SNEGSKA (reference sequence). The CDR3 consists of 15 residues. This chain's CDR3 is CSARDRGTSTNEQFF. In nucleotides, the CDR3 is TGCAGTGCTAGAGATCGGGGGACTAGTACTAATGAGCAGTTCTTC.

The rearrangement links TRBV20-1 to TRBJ1-1; unclear D gene. The length of the CDR3 is 13 residues. From germline, CDR1 is DFQATT and CDR2 SNEGSKA (reference sequence). Trimming took 3 bases from V and 5 from J, leaving 13 bases between them. CDR3 sequence: CSARFSGLTEAFF. The CDR3 DNA reads TGCAGTGCTAGGTTCAGCGGCCTAACTGAAGCTTTCTTT.

The chain links TRBV28 to TRBJ2-2, with TRBD2 as a possible D gene (6 bases). The CDR3 contains 16 residues. CDR1 is MDHEN and CDR2 is SYDVKM in the germline V gene. The V gene lost 4 bases and the J gene lost 3 bases, with 15 bases spanning the gap. The CDR3: CASSSLPGTYTGELFF. The CDR3, as DNA: TGTGCCAGCAGTTCTCTCCCTGGGACTTACACCGGGGAGCTGTTTTTT.

This clonotype was seen only a few times. The J gene is TRBJ1-2, the V gene TRBV10-3, with D possibly matching TRBD1 (5 bases). The CDR3 is 16 amino acids. Germline assignment: CDR1 ENHRY and CDR2 SYGVKD. Trimming shortened V by 3 bases and J by 4 bases, and 18 bases separated the two germline ends. The CDR3 loop reads CAISDPGGALGYGYTF. In DNA, the CDR3 is TGTGCCATCAGTGACCCCGGAGGGGCGTTGGGCTATGGCTACACCTTC.

The genes are TRBV12-3 or TRBV12-4 and TRBJ2-5, with 7 positions matching TRBD1. The CDR3 covers 14 residues. Germline trimming cut 4 bases from V and 5 bases from J; bases unmatched to any gene: 7. This CDR3 is CASSSTGVRETQYF. As DNA, the CDR3 is TGTGCCAGCAGTTCCACAGGGGTTCGGGAGACCCAGTACTTC.

The chain has TRBV6-1 and TRBJ1-2; TRBD1 aligns across 10 bases. V lost 1 base, J lost 2 bases, and 7 bases stayed unmatched. The germline V gene encodes CDR1 MNHNS and CDR2 SASEGT. The length of the CDR3 is 17 residues. The CDR3 DNA sequence: TGTGCCAGCAGTGAAGGTGACAGGGGGCACAGAAACTATGGCTACACCTTC. Its translation: CASSEGDRGHRNYGYTF.

This clonotype rates as medium-sized (0.01 to 0.1%). V and J are TRBV6-1 and TRBJ1-2, with D uncertain. CDR1 and CDR2 from the germline V gene are MNHNS and SASEGT. Deletions cut 8 bases from V and 1 base from J, with 8 bases between. CDR3 length: 12 residues. This chain's CDR3 is CASVGFNYGYTF. The CDR3 coding sequence is TGTGCCAGCGTAGGGTTTAACTATGGCTACACCTTC.